One T cell receptor (beta chain) is described in this entry. This sample was included in a study of T cell clones after liver transplantation. Study-wide context: TCRbeta sequencing after a pre-transplant mixed lymphocyte reaction identified graft-donor-reactive clones, later tracked in post-transplant blood.

TCRdb keeps only in-frame clones here, not all; method: immunoSEQ multiplex PCR. The table includes tens of thousands of clones, around three quarters detected once. This TCR was recovered from a human patient who received a liver transplant. Some T cells may have come from the graft donor. The material was CD4+ T cells from blood, obtained at the approximately 15-month timepoint.

As DNA, the CDR3 is TGCAGCGTTGAAGATCTCCCGGGACAGGGGGCTCCTGGCTATGGCTACACCTTC. Its protein is CSVEDLPGQGAPGYGYTF. V is TRBV29-1 and J is TRBJ1-2; 12 nucleotides agree with TRBD1. Trimming removed 0 bases from V and 4 bases from J; junction bases left unmatched: 12. Germline V lookup: CDR1 SQVTM, CDR2 ANQGSEA. CDR3 length: 18 amino acids.